A selection of T cell receptor beta chains follows, all from one sample in a study of blood T cell repertoires in COVID-19. Measured with immunoSEQ multiplex PCR; TCRdb has only the in-frame clones, and not every one. The sample lists about 120,000 clones; under 85% were seen once. The source material was peripheral blood. The source is a man between 60 and 75 years old with acute or convalescent COVID-19. CDR3s include the opening cysteine and the closing phenylalanine or tryptophan. The D gene is left open where the match is weak. The listing skips clone size in some rows; elsewhere it reads once, few, many or a size class.

v_call	d_call	clone_size	j_call	cdr3_aa	cdr3_nt
TRBV19	NA	NA	TRBJ1-1	CASSTPVDFAMNTEAFF	TGTGCCAGTAGTACCCCCGTGGACTTCGCCATGAACACTGAAGCTTTCTTT
TRBV27	TRBD1	NA	TRBJ1-1	CASSLSPTGVSTEAFF	TGTGCCAGCAGTTTATCCCCAACAGGGGTCTCCACTGAAGCTTTCTTT
TRBV21-1	NA	few	TRBJ1-4	CASAGSPTNEKLFF	TGTGCCAGCGCAGGGTCCCCAACTAATGAAAAACTGTTTTTT
TRBV18	NA	once	TRBJ1-2	CASSPSAGGMDGYTF	TGTGCCAGCTCCCCTTCTGCTGGAGGGATGGATGGCTACACCTTC
TRBV5-5	TRBD2	NA	TRBJ2-1	CASSPRLAGVVLNEQFF	TGTGCCAGCAGCCCCAGACTAGCGGGAGTCGTTTTGAATGAGCAGTTCTTC
TRBV5-1	TRBD1	NA	TRBJ2-7	CASSRADRGYEQYF	TGCGCCAGCAGCCGGGCGGACAGGGGTTACGAGCAGTACTTC
TRBV5-6	NA	NA	TRBJ1-6	CASSLSPDNSPLHF	TGTGCCAGCAGCTTATCGCCAGATAATTCACCCCTCCACTTT
TRBV28	NA	NA	TRBJ1-1	CATSGGGWYESEAFF	TGTGCCACCTCCGGGGGAGGGTGGTACGAATCTGAAGCTTTCTTT
TRBV2	NA	NA	TRBJ2-1	CASKAFRAGFF	TGTGCCAGCAAGGCCTTCCGTGCGGGGTTCTTC
TRBV28	TRBD2	NA	TRBJ2-4	CASLPRGGKNIQYF	TGTGCCAGCCTACCCCGGGGGGGCAAAAACATTCAGTACTTC
TRBV5-5	NA	NA	TRBJ2-4	CASSPRGDIQYF	TGTGCCAGCAGCCCCCGGGGAGACATTCAGTACTTC
TRBV3-1/TRBV3-2	NA	NA	TRBJ1-2	CASSQGYRALYGYTF	TGTGCCAGCAGCCAAGGGTACAGGGCCCTCTATGGCTACACCTTC
TRBV9	NA	NA	TRBJ2-2	CASSVLPNTGELFF	TGTGCCAGCAGCGTACTCCCTAACACCGGGGAGCTGTTTTTT
TRBV5-4	TRBD2	NA	TRBJ2-5	CASSPPGASGEETQYF	TGTGCCAGCAGCCCCCCTGGGGCTAGCGGGGAAGAGACCCAGTACTTC
TRBV28	TRBD2	NA	TRBJ2-1	CASSLGLAGGPRAEQFF	TGTGCCAGCAGTTTGGGACTAGCGGGAGGGCCTAGAGCTGAGCAGTTCTTC
TRBV6-6	NA	NA	TRBJ2-3	CASSSGTGKRETQYF	TGTGCCAGCAGCTCCGGGACAGGGAAGCGGGAGACGCAGTATTTT
TRBV21-1	NA	NA	TRBJ2-1	CASSKDPGTGIGNNEQFF	TGTGCCAGCAGCAAAGATCCCGGGACAGGGATCGGCAACAATGAGCAGTTCTTC
TRBV10-1	NA	NA	TRBJ1-1	CASSESPGRGFTEAFF	TGCGCCAGCAGTGAGTCCCCCGGGAGAGGTTTCACTGAAGCTTTCTTT
TRBV18	NA	NA	TRBJ2-3	CASSQGTRTDTQYF	TGTGCCAGCTCCCAGGGGACGCGGACAGATACGCAGTATTTT
TRBV2	NA	few	TRBJ1-3	CASDTPSSGNTIYF	TGTGCCAGCGACACACCGAGCTCTGGAAACACCATATATTTT
TRBV5-1	TRBD2	NA	TRBJ2-7	CASSVTSLGSYEQYF	TGCGCCAGCAGCGTGACTAGCTTGGGATCCTACGAGCAGTACTTC
TRBV19	TRBD1	few	TRBJ1-6	CASSEGTGRHSPLHF	TGTGCCAGTAGTGAGGGGACAGGGCGGCATTCACCCCTCCACTTT
TRBV29-1	NA	few	TRBJ2-1	CSVYSGTSYNEQFF	TGCAGCGTATATAGCGGAACCTCCTACAATGAGCAGTTCTTC
TRBV6-7	TRBD2	NA	TRBJ2-3	CASSYDLAGGSILVDTQYF	TGTGCCAGCAGCTACGACCTAGCGGGAGGGAGTATCCTGGTAGATACGCAGTATTTT
TRBV4-2	TRBD1	NA	TRBJ2-7	CASSPYSMGQVDEQYF	TGTGCCAGCAGCCCGTACTCAATGGGACAGGTCGACGAGCAGTACTTC
TRBV6-5	NA	once	TRBJ1-2	CASSYDSLNYGYTF	TGTGCCAGCAGTTACGACAGTTTAAACTATGGCTACACCTTC
TRBV7-8	TRBD1	NA	TRBJ1-4	CASSDDRVGEKLFF	TGTGCCAGCAGCGATGACAGGGTCGGTGAAAAACTGTTTTTT
TRBV24-1	TRBD2	NA	TRBJ2-3	CATSDPSSGPSTDTQYF	TGTGCCACCAGTGACCCGTCTAGCGGACCGAGCACAGATACGCAGTATTTT